This entry lists 27 T cell receptor beta chains sequenced from one sample in a study of T cell repertoires in cytomegalovirus infection. Each CDR3 protein is one row after TCRdb ran MiXCR on the reads. This sample yields under 850,000 distinct CDR3 sequences, of which about 40% are seen a single time; under 3% belongs to the top ten. Sequencing used PBMCs. These receptors came from a human donor in good health (CMV status not recorded). Some clones in this sample may be carry-over from other donors' samples.

This clonotype has more than one count but fewer than ten. The rearrangement uses TRBV10-3 and TRBJ2-3; D call uncertain. The length of the CDR3 is 13 residues. Germline CDR1 and CDR2: ENHRY and SYGVKD. V was pared by 0 bases and J by 3 bases, with 4 bases between. The CDR3 here is CAISESVTDTQYF. CDR3 DNA sequence: TGTGCCATCAGTGAGTCGGTTACAGATACGCAGTATTTT.

This clonotype was seen many times. The gene calls are TRBV7-2 and TRBJ1-2; D call uncertain. Trimming pared 1 base from V and 1 base from J, leaving 7 bases between. CDR3 length equals 14 residues. Per the germline V gene, CDR1 is SGHTA and CDR2 is FQGNSA. The CDR3 is CASSLEGSNYGYTF. CDR3 DNA sequence: TGTGCCAGCAGCTTAGAAGGCAGTAACTATGGCTACACCTTC.

The chain carries TRBV20-1 and TRBJ1-3; D not resolved. The V end lost 0 bases, the J end lost 7 bases, and 4 bases lay between the germline ends. Germline loops: CDR1 DFQATT, CDR2 SNEGSKA (reference sequence). There are 11 residues in the CDR3. The CDR3 sequence: CSAREVNTIYF. The CDR3 DNA is TGCAGTGCTAGAGAGGTGAACACCATATATTTT.

The CDR3 here is CASRMGGEQFF. The CDR3 region has the DNA TGTGCCAGTCGGATGGGAGGGGAGCAGTTCTTC. The chain uses TRBV12-3 or TRBV12-4 and TRBJ2-1; 7 nucleotides align to TRBD2. The CDR3 totals 11 residues. With 9 bases clipped from V and 10 bases from J, the junction kept 6 bases outside the gene matches.

This clonotype appeared a few times. The chain has TRBV6-5 and TRBJ1-1; D is unresolved. Germline assignment: CDR1 MNHEY and CDR2 SVGAGI. This CDR3 has 15 residues. Trimming took 2 bases from V and 1 from J, leaving 11 bases between them. Written as DNA, the CDR3 is TGTGCCAGCAGTTACCATCCCGTTCCGAACACTGAAGCTTTCTTT. Translating gives CASSYHPVPNTEAFF.

Many counts were recorded for this clonotype. The CDR3 DNA is TGTGCCAGCAGACGAGACAGGGCTGGTTCACCCCTCCACTTT. Amino acids: CASRRDRAGSPLHF. V and J are TRBV7-2 and TRBJ1-6; TRBD1 aligns across 7 bases. With 6 bases clipped from V and 9 bases from J, the junction kept 8 bases outside the gene matches. Per the germline V gene, CDR1 is SGHTA and CDR2 is FQGNSA. This CDR3 contains 14 residues.

This chain joins TRBV7-8 and TRBJ2-5; 10 bases are a match to TRBD2. The germline V gene has CDR1 SGHVS and CDR2 FQNEAQ. The CDR3 sequence is 16 residues long. J lost 4 bases, V lost 0 bases, and 5 bases had no gene match. CDR3 nucleotide sequence: TGTGCCAGCAGCTTAGCCGGTAGCGGGGGGCGAGAGACCCAGTACTTC. It encodes CASSLAGSGGRETQYF.

The chain links TRBV28 to TRBJ2-1, with a weak D call TRBD1 (5 bases). V was pared by 1 base and J by 8 bases, with 18 bases between. Germline CDR1 MDHEN, CDR2 SYDVKM. The CDR3 has 16 residues. The CDR3 here is CASSLFFRVKGDEQFF. CDR3 sequence (DNA): TGTGCCAGCAGTTTATTCTTCAGGGTTAAGGGTGATGAGCAGTTCTTC.

This clonotype was detected many times. The J gene is TRBJ1-5, the V gene TRBV28; TRBD1 aligns across 8 bases. The CDR3 runs to 16 residues. CDR1 and CDR2 (germline): MDHEN, SYDVKM. Germline trimming cut 5 bases from V and 7 bases from J; bases unmatched to any gene: 13. The CDR3 spells CASSPRQGSGGQPQHF. The CDR3 bases are TGTGCCAGCAGTCCGAGACAGGGGTCCGGCGGCCAGCCCCAGCATTTT.

The chain links TRBV11-2 to TRBJ2-2; 10 bases are a match to TRBD1. The CDR3 sequence is 16 residues long. The J segment lost 1 base and the V segment lost 5 bases, leaving 4 bases of the junction unmatched. Germline V gene lookup returns CDR1 SGHAT and CDR2 FQNNGV. CDR3 protein: CASSQRTGGNTGELFF. Written as DNA, the CDR3 is TGTGCCAGCAGCCAGAGGACAGGGGGGAACACCGGGGAGCTGTTTTTT.

V is TRBV29-1 and J is TRBJ1-2; D is uncertain. CDR1 is SQVTM, CDR2 ANQGSEA, per germline. The length of the CDR3 is 12 residues. V was shortened by 3 bases and J by 3 bases, with 8 bases between the two germline ends. In DNA form, the CDR3 reads TGCAGCGTTGAGGGCCCACACTATGGCTACACCTTC. Protein sequence: CSVEGPHYGYTF.

The chain links TRBV19 to TRBJ2-7; 7 nucleotides agree with TRBD1. The germline CDR1 and CDR2 sequences are LNHDA and SQIVND (reference sequence). V gave up 7 bases and J gave up 8 bases; unmatched junction bases: 8. This CDR3 spans 12 amino acids. In nucleotides, the CDR3 is TGTGCCAGTATTATTCACAGGGGTCAGCAGTACTTC. Translation gives CASIIHRGQQYF.

The V gene is TRBV29-1, the J gene TRBJ2-5; D gene ambiguous. Trimming stripped 3 bases from V and 5 bases from J, with 10 bases between. This CDR3 comprises 12 residues. CDR1 is SQVTM, CDR2 ANQGSEA, per germline. The CDR3 loop reads CSVDKETETQYF. CDR3 DNA sequence: TGCAGCGTTGATAAGGAGACGGAGACCCAGTACTTC.

V usage is TRBV10-3 and J usage is TRBJ1-5; TRBD1 matches at 7 bases. The length of the CDR3 is 14 residues. The V gene end was trimmed by 10 bases and the J gene end by 4 bases; junction bases not matched to a gene: 10. Germline assignment: CDR1 ENHRY and CDR2 SYGVKD. The CDR3 coding sequence is TGTGCCACACGGGCCGGGACAGAAAATCAGCCCCAGCATTTT. It specifies CATRAGTENQPQHF.

This clonotype was observed at least ten times. This chain joins TRBV7-9 and TRBJ2-3; D unclear. Germline V gene lookup returns CDR1 SEHNR and CDR2 FQNEAQ (reference sequence). V was shortened by 4 bases and J by 3 bases, with 14 bases between the two germline ends. This CDR3 contains 15 residues. The CDR3 loop reads CASSSRVADTDTQYF. The CDR3 DNA reads as TGTGCCAGCAGCTCTCGCGTGGCTGATACAGATACGCAGTATTTT.

This clonotype has only a few counts. The chain couples TRBV27 to TRBJ1-5; a weak D match, TRBD1 (5 bases). Germline V gene data show CDR1 as MNHEY and CDR2 as SMNVEV (reference sequence). V was cut by 3 bases and J by 0 bases, with 15 bases left in between. The CDR3 is made up of 17 amino acids. The CDR3 DNA is TGTGCCAGCAGTTTGATGGGGCCGAGGATTAGCAATCAGCCCCAGCATTTT. Its translation is CASSLMGPRISNQPQHF.

The V call is TRBV6-4, the J call TRBJ2-6; D unresolved. Trimming took 3 bases from V and 1 from J, leaving 7 bases between them. The CDR3 has 15 residues. Germline V lookup: CDR1 MRHNA, CDR2 SNTAGT. Written as DNA, the CDR3 is TGTGCCAGCAGTGATGGAACGTCTGGGGCCAACGTCCTGACTTTC. Its protein is CASSDGTSGANVLTF.

On this clonotype: Being one base from a much bigger clone, this may be a read error. The rearrangement uses TRBV12-3 or TRBV12-4 and TRBJ1-1, with D possibly being TRBD1 (5 bases). V lost 7 bases to trimming and J lost 5 bases, with 20 bases between them. This CDR3 is built from 15 residues. As DNA, the CDR3 is TGTGCCAGCATTTTCAGGGCCACCTTAGGGACTGAAGCTTTCTTT. Amino acid sequence: CASIFRATLGTEAFF.

V and J are TRBV29-1 and TRBJ1-2, with D possibly TRBD1 on 5 matching bases. Germline values: CDR1 SQVTM, CDR2 ANQGSEA. V was shortened by 2 bases and J by 5 bases, with 24 bases between the two germline ends. The CDR3 consists of 17 residues. The CDR3 here is CSVEPGRTPPGAYGYTF. CDR3 in DNA: TGCAGCGTTGAACCGGGACGGACTCCGCCTGGGGCTTATGGCTACACCTTC.

This clonotype was counted only a few times. The chain carries TRBV20-1 and TRBJ2-1, with 8 positions matching TRBD1. In germline, CDR1 is DFQATT, CDR2 SNEGSKA (reference sequence). The CDR3 consists of 15 residues. Trimming removed 0 bases from V and 8 bases from J; junction bases left unmatched: 9. This CDR3 is CSARDIRQGFDEQFF. In nucleotides, the CDR3 is TGCAGTGCTAGAGATATAAGACAGGGGTTCGATGAGCAGTTCTTC.

The CDR3, as DNA: TGTGCCAGCTCTGACAGGCTTCCCGGGGAGCTGTTTTTT. Its translation is CASSDRLPGELFF. The chain employs TRBV12-3 or TRBV12-4 and TRBJ2-2; D is possibly TRBD1 (6 bases). Trimming pared 8 bases from V and 6 bases from J, leaving 13 bases between. This CDR3 has 13 amino acids.

J is TRBJ1-6 and V is TRBV18; tentatively, D is TRBD1 (5 bases). The germline V gene has CDR1 KGHSH and CDR2 LQKENI. The CDR3 totals 15 residues. The V end was cut by 3 bases, the J end by 5 bases, with 11 bases between. The CDR3 protein is CASSPADTHNSPLHF. CDR3 nucleotides: TGTGCCAGCTCACCGGCGGACACGCATAATTCACCCCTCCACTTT.

In this sample, this clonotype turned up a few times. This rearrangement joins TRBV28 to TRBJ1-2, with 9 bases identical to TRBD1. The trim removed 5 bases at V and 0 bases at J, leaving 10 bases unmatched. CDR3 length equals 17 residues. Germline V gives CDR1 MDHEN, CDR2 SYDVKM. CDR3 in amino acids: CASSTGQGVRANYGYTF. CDR3 DNA sequence: TGTGCCAGCAGTACGGGACAGGGTGTCCGAGCTAACTATGGCTACACCTTC.

This clonotype was detected a few times. V and J are TRBV12-3 or TRBV12-4 and TRBJ2-1; D call uncertain. The CDR3 length is 13 residues. The germline V and J ends were trimmed by 7 bases and 5 bases, with 12 bases remaining between them. This chain's CDR3 is CASTSPRDNEQFF. In DNA, the CDR3 is TGTGCCAGCACCAGCCCTAGGGACAATGAGCAGTTCTTC.

Of note for this clonotype: Likely a read error: the CDR3 ends without its conserved phenylalanine or tryptophan. This chain joins TRBV7-2 and TRBJ2-3; D perhaps matches TRBD1 (6 bases). Germline CDR1 is SGHTA and CDR2 is FQGNSA. CDR3 length: 16 residues. Trimming stripped 0 bases from V and 5 bases from J, with 15 bases between. In DNA, the CDR3 is TGTGCCAGCAGCTTAGCGGGGGCAGGGAGTTTAGATACGCAGTATTTA. Protein product: CASSLAGAGSLDTQYL.

For this clonotype: Given a much more abundant clone one base away, this may be a read error. The rearrangement uses TRBV7-2 and TRBJ1-2; TRBD1 agrees at 8 bases. J lost 9 bases, V lost 4 bases, and 16 bases had no gene match. Germline-derived CDR1 and CDR2 are SGHTA and FQGNSA. The CDR3 contains 16 residues. This chain's CDR3 is CASSSAFRTGIYCYTF. The CDR3 DNA sequence: TGTGCCAGCAGCTCTGCTTTTCGGACAGGGATATATTGCTACACCTTC.

This clonotype was counted ten times or more. The chain couples TRBV27 to TRBJ1-2; weak D call: TRBD1 (6 bases). Trimming removed 5 bases at V and 7 bases at J, with 14 bases between. CDR3 length: 13 amino acids. The germline V gene encodes CDR1 MNHEY and CDR2 SMNVEV (reference sequence). CDR3 DNA: TGTGCCAGCAGTGGGGGGGGCTCCGGTGGCTACACCTTC. This codes for CASSGGGSGGYTF.